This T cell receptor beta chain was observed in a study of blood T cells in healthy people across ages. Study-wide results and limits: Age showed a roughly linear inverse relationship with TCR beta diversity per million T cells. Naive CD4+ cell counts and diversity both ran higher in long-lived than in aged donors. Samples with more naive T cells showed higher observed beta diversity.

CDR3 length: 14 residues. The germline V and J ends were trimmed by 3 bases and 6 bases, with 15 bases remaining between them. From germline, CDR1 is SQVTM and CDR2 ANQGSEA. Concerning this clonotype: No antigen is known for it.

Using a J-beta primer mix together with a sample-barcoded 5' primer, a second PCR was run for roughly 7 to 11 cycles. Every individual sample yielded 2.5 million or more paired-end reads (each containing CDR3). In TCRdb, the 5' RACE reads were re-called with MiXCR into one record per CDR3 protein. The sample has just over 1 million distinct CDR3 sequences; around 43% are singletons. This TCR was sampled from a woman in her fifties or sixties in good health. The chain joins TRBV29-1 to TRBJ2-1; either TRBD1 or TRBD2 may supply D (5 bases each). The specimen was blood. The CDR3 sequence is CSVDENPRGNEQFF. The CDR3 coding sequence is TGCAGCGTTGATGAGAATCCGAGGGGCAATGAGCAGTTCTTC.